This T cell receptor (beta chain) was recorded in a study of blood T cell repertoires in COVID-19. The method was immunoSEQ multiplex PCR; TCRdb's version includes in-frame clones alone and lacks a portion of them. The table includes 110,000 to 150,000 clones, roughly 91% detected once. The germline V gene encodes CDR1 SGHTA and CDR2 FQGNSA. The CDR3 extends over 14 amino acids. V trimming: 3 bases; J trimming: 5 bases; junction bases outside the gene matches: 3. This receptor was identified in a man aged 55 to 69 with active or convalescent COVID-19. The rearrangement uses TRBV7-2 and TRBJ1-2; 10 bases are shared with TRBD1. The sample taken for sequencing was peripheral blood. The CDR3 loop reads CASSFQGQGYGYTF. CDR3 bases: TGTGCCAGCAGCTTTCAGGGACAGGGGTATGGCTACACCTTC.